Shown below are 27 T cell receptor beta chains from a single sample sequenced in a study of T cells after yellow fever vaccination. TCRdb re-derived calls from the 5' RACE reads in MiXCR, one entry per CDR3 protein. The profile shows a few hundred thousand distinct CDR3 sequences, 4.1% of them singletons. Specimen: PBMCs, collected 5 days after the yellow fever booster vaccination. All receptors derive from a man between 18 and 29 years old who received the YFV17D yellow fever vaccine.

At least ten counts were recorded for this clonotype. The V and J genes are TRBV4-1 and TRBJ1-6, with 9 bases matching TRBD1. The germline gives CDR1 MGHRA, CDR2 YSYEKL. The length of the CDR3 is 15 residues. Unmatched junction bases numbered 0, after V lost 0 bases and J lost 6 bases. CDR3 DNA: TGCGCCAGCAGCCAAGAGGGACAGGGTAATTCACCCCTCCACTTT. Protein sequence: CASSQEGQGNSPLHF.

This clonotype was picked up a small number of times. The chain carries TRBV4-2 and TRBJ1-2; D ambiguous. CDR1 and CDR2 (germline): LGHNA, YNFKEQ. CDR3 length: 14 amino acids. With 0 bases removed from V and 8 bases from J, the gap between germline ends came to 13 bases. Here the CDR3 DNA reads TGTGCCAGCAGCCAAGATCGGGCAGTTGGGGGCTACACCTTC. It is translated as CASSQDRAVGGYTF.

The J gene is TRBJ2-3, the V gene TRBV4-3, with 10 positions matching TRBD2. V trimming: 3 bases; J trimming: 1 base; junction bases outside the gene matches: 7. This CDR3 is 17 amino acids long. Germline V lookup: CDR1 LGHNA, CDR2 YSLEER. In nucleotides, the CDR3 is TGCGCCAGCAGCCAGCAAACCGGGACTAGCGGCACAGATACGCAGTATTTT. This sequence encodes CASSQQTGTSGTDTQYF.

This clonotype was counted ten times or more. This chain joins TRBV29-1 and TRBJ2-3; D might be TRBD1 or TRBD2, each matching 6 bases. Germline loops: CDR1 SQVTM, CDR2 ANQGSEA. The CDR3 contains 15 residues. Trimming stripped 1 base from V and 2 bases from J, with 13 bases between. The CDR3 loop reads CSVEVMGGVTDTQYF. The CDR3 region has the DNA TGCAGCGTTGAAGTCATGGGGGGCGTCACAGATACGCAGTATTTT.

This chain links TRBV12-3 or TRBV12-4 with TRBJ2-7, with 9 positions matching TRBD1. J gave up 7 bases and V 6 bases, and 13 bases lay outside the gene matches. The CDR3 has 15 residues. Here the CDR3 DNA reads TGTGCCAGCAGCTCCCGGGACAGGGCCAGGAGGGAGCAGTACTTC. Translation: CASSSRDRARREQYF.

This clonotype has at least ten counts. This chain links TRBV6-6 with TRBJ2-7; 7 nucleotides align to TRBD1. The CDR3 has 16 amino acids. V was pared by 6 bases and J by 4 bases, with 15 bases of the junction left unmatched. CDR1 is MNHNY, CDR2 SVGAGI, per germline (reference sequence). The CDR3 nucleotides are TGTGCCAGCAGAAGCCCTGTTGGACAGGCCTTGTACGAGCAGTACTTC. This encodes CASRSPVGQALYEQYF.

This clonotype was seen many times. The chain carries TRBV6-5 and TRBJ1-3; 9 positions match TRBD1. Germline-derived CDR1 and CDR2 are MNHEY and SVGAGI. The CDR3 is 15 amino acids. V trimming: 4 bases; J trimming: 4 bases; junction bases outside the gene matches: 5. Here the CDR3 reads CASSSNRGPGNTIYF. The CDR3 DNA follows: TGTGCCAGCAGTTCCAACAGGGGGCCGGGAAACACCATATATTTT.

This clonotype was found many times. The chain recombines TRBV5-1 with TRBJ1-3, with D tentatively TRBD1 (6 bases). This CDR3 is built from 14 residues. Germline CDR1 reads SGHRS; CDR2 reads YFSETQ. V shed 4 bases and J shed 2 bases, with 10 bases lying between them. The CDR3 reads CASSLQGTGNTIYF. DNA for the CDR3: TGCGCCAGCAGCCTACAGGGAACTGGAAACACCATATATTTT.

The table lists this clonotype with a few counts. The gene calls are TRBV29-1 and TRBJ2-5; 11 nucleotides line up with TRBD1. Unmatched junction bases numbered 11, after V lost 4 bases and J lost 4 bases. Germline assignment: CDR1 SQVTM and CDR2 ANQGSEA. This CDR3 contains 16 residues. CDR3 nucleotides: TGCAGCGTTGGGGGACAGGGGGGAGTAGGTGGAGAGACCCAGTACTTC. Protein sequence: CSVGGQGGVGGETQYF.

The chain has TRBV4-3 and TRBJ1-4, with D possibly being TRBD1 (6 bases). V shed 3 bases and J shed 3 bases, with 11 bases lying between them. This CDR3 is built from 15 residues. From germline, CDR1 is LGHNA and CDR2 YSLEER. This CDR3 reads CASSQAQGSNEKLFF. CDR3 sequence (DNA): TGCGCCAGCAGCCAGGCACAGGGCTCTAATGAAAAACTGTTTTTT.

This clonotype was detected only a few times. The V call is TRBV10-1, the J call TRBJ1-3, with 10 bases fitting TRBD1. There are 16 residues in the CDR3. V shed 6 bases, J shed 0 bases, and the junction held 5 bases outside the gene matches. CDR1 and CDR2 from the germline V gene are WNHNN and SYGVQD (reference sequence). The chain's CDR3 is CASSRDRGLSGNTIYF. CDR3 bases: TGCGCCAGCAGCCGGGACAGGGGCCTCTCTGGAAACACCATATATTTT.

This clonotype was seen a few times. The V call is TRBV6-5, the J call TRBJ2-3; 7 positions agree with TRBD1. The CDR3 is 16 residues long. V lost 5 bases, J lost 4 bases, and 12 bases stayed unmatched. CDR1 is MNHEY, CDR2 SVGAGI, per germline. The CDR3 loop is CASSPTEGARADTQYF. As DNA, the CDR3 is TGTGCCAGCAGTCCCACAGAGGGGGCGCGGGCAGATACGCAGTATTTT.

The chain joins TRBV6-1 to TRBJ2-3; 9 nucleotides line up with TRBD2. The germline V gene encodes CDR1 MNHNS and CDR2 SASEGT. The CDR3 has 15 residues. J gave up 9 bases and V 10 bases, and 17 bases lay outside the gene matches. CDR3: CATSTAGGSSGTQYF. The CDR3 nucleotides read TGTGCCACCTCGACAGCGGGGGGCTCATCAGGCACGCAGTATTTT.

J is TRBJ1-4 and V is TRBV4-3; D ambiguous. V was trimmed by 5 bases and J by 5 bases, leaving 18 bases between them. In germline, CDR1 is LGHNA, CDR2 YSLEER. This CDR3 comprises 16 residues. The CDR3 coding sequence is TGCGCCAGCAGCGCAGCCCGGGAGGGTCCCAATGAAAAACTGTTTTTT. This gives the protein CASSAAREGPNEKLFF.

This clonotype came up a few times. The gene calls are TRBV20-1 and TRBJ1-2; 8 bases agree with TRBD1. V lost 7 bases, J lost 4 bases, and 11 bases stayed unmatched. In germline, CDR1 is DFQATT, CDR2 SNEGSKA (reference sequence). CDR3 length: 14 residues. Here the CDR3 DNA reads TGCAGTGTACGTCCGGGACAGGACCCCTATGGCTACACCTTC. It codes for CSVRPGQDPYGYTF.

The chain uses TRBV9 and TRBJ1-6; 8 positions match TRBD1. The CDR3 runs to 16 residues. CDR1 is SGDLS, CDR2 YYNGEE, per germline. The V segment lost 3 bases and the J segment 7 bases; nucleotides outside the gene matches: 9. The CDR3 loop is CASSANRGNRNSPLHF. The CDR3 DNA reads TGTGCCAGCAGCGCGAACAGGGGGAATAGGAATTCACCCCTCCACTTT.

The chain joins TRBV27 to TRBJ1-2, with D hard to call. The germline CDR1 and CDR2 sequences are MNHEY and SMNVEV (reference sequence). Trimming pared 2 bases from V and 5 bases from J, leaving 9 bases between. This CDR3 spans 13 amino acids. The CDR3 DNA is TGTGCCAGCAGTTTACGCGAACATTATGGCTACACCTTC. Its protein product is CASSLREHYGYTF.

CDR3 bases: TGCGCCAGCAGCTTGTTGTCGGAGGAGCTGTTTTTT. Translation gives CASSLLSEELFF. This chain connects TRBV5-1 to TRBJ2-2; D uncertain. The germline V and J ends were trimmed by 1 base and 10 bases, with 8 bases remaining between them. CDR1 is SGHRS, CDR2 YFSETQ, per germline. The CDR3 runs 12 residues.

This clonotype appeared a few times. The chain links TRBV14 to TRBJ1-5; 8 bases align to TRBD1. CDR1 is SGHDN and CDR2 is FVKESK in the germline V gene. The CDR3 loop spans 14 amino acids. With 7 bases clipped from V and 7 bases from J, the junction kept 9 bases outside the gene matches. This CDR3 is CASTQGAGGQPQHF. The CDR3 bases are TGTGCCAGCACCCAGGGGGCGGGAGGACAGCCCCAGCATTTT.

This clonotype was seen a handful of times. The chain is built from TRBV7-2 and TRBJ2-5; 10 bases agree with TRBD2. The CDR3 contains 14 residues. V was pared by 4 bases and J by 1 base, with 0 bases of the junction left unmatched. From germline, CDR1 is SGHTA and CDR2 FQGNSA. CDR3 in amino acids: CASSWTSGQETQYF. The DNA for the CDR3 is TGTGCCAGCAGCTGGACTAGCGGCCAAGAGACCCAGTACTTC.

V gene TRBV9 combines with J gene TRBJ2-5, with 8 positions matching TRBD2. Trimming at V came to 0 bases and at J to 7 bases, leaving 8 bases not matched to a gene. The length of the CDR3 is 15 residues. The germline V gene encodes CDR1 SGDLS and CDR2 YYNGEE. CDR3 in amino acids: CASSVDYTSGATQYF. For the CDR3, the DNA is TGTGCCAGCAGCGTAGATTATACTAGCGGTGCGACCCAGTACTTC.

This clonotype was detected only a few times. The chain carries TRBV18 and TRBJ1-2, with 8 bases lining up with TRBD1. The CDR3 runs to 15 residues. Germline values: CDR1 KGHSH, CDR2 LQKENI. V was pared by 4 bases and J by 4 bases, with 8 bases of the junction left unmatched. The CDR3 nucleotides read TGTGCCAGCTCACTTGGACAGGGAGATGTCTATGGCTACACCTTC. It translates to CASSLGQGDVYGYTF.

This clonotype was counted at least ten times. The V gene is TRBV7-2, the J gene TRBJ2-5; D unclear. Germline V gives CDR1 SGHTA, CDR2 FQGNSA. The CDR3 is 14 amino acids. Trimming cost V 5 bases and J 5 bases, with 15 bases left between them. The CDR3 region is CASSPPPVGETQYF. The CDR3 region has the DNA TGTGCCAGCAGCCCCCCCCCGGTCGGGGAGACCCAGTACTTC.

Many counts were recorded for this clonotype. The CDR3 is CASRRQSNEKLFF. CDR3 sequence (DNA): TGTGCCAGCAGGAGACAGTCTAATGAAAAACTGTTTTTT. The genes are TRBV6-1 and TRBJ1-4, with D possibly TRBD1 on 5 matching bases. V lost 6 bases and J 3 bases, leaving 8 bases between the germline ends. This CDR3 spans 13 amino acids. CDR1 MNHNS and CDR2 SASEGT come from the germline V gene.

This clonotype has a handful of counts. V and J are TRBV7-2 and TRBJ2-7; TRBD2 is a possible D gene (6 bases). The CDR3 covers 14 residues. V lost 2 bases and J lost 1, with 9 bases in between. Germline assignment: CDR1 SGHTA and CDR2 FQGNSA. CDR3 coding DNA: TGTGCCAGCAGCTTATGGGGGGATTCCTACGAGCAGTACTTC. It translates to CASSLWGDSYEQYF.

This clonotype has only one observation. J is TRBJ1-3 and V is TRBV5-4; tentative D call: TRBD1 (5 bases). Trimming cost V 3 bases and J 1 base, with 14 bases left between them. The CDR3 extends over 16 amino acids. Germline loops: CDR1 SGHNT, CDR2 YYREEE (reference sequence). The CDR3 region has the DNA TGTGCCAGCAGCTCTGGAGGGACTACTTCTGGAAACACCATATATTTT. Translation gives CASSSGGTTSGNTIYF.

The chain uses TRBV29-1 and TRBJ2-7; D possibly corresponds to TRBD1 (5 bases). The V gene's germline CDR1 is SQVTM and CDR2 ANQGSEA. This CDR3 region has 13 residues. V lost 7 bases to trimming and J lost 2 bases, with 15 bases between them. The CDR3 DNA reads TGCAGCGGAAGGGGTCAAAGCCCCTACGAGCAGTACTTC. This codes for CSGRGQSPYEQYF.